The rows below give T cell receptor beta chains drawn from one sample of a study of spatial heterogeneity in lung cancer. One entry per CDR3 protein, called by TCRdb with MiXCR from the 5' RACE reads. The repertoire has 77,000 or so distinct CDR3 sequences, under 25% of them found once; the top ten carry roughly 6%. The source material was PBMCs, sampled at surgery. The receptors were sampled from a male donor with early-stage non-small cell lung cancer. Both conserved end residues are part of each CDR3. Each record gives: V gene, D gene, J gene, clone size, CDR3 DNA, CDR3 protein. A D gene is named only where the DNA matches it firmly. Expanded clones are given a class, and other clones once, few, many or no size at all.

TRBV20-1	TRBD1	TRBJ1-4	NA	TGCAGTGCTAGAGAGGACAGGGGATTTAATGAAAAACTGTTTTTT	CSAREDRGFNEKLFF
TRBV4-2	NA	TRBJ2-7	NA	TGTGCCAGCAGCCAAGATCGGGGGATGGGCTACGAGCAGTACTTC	CASSQDRGMGYEQYF
TRBV27	TRBD1	TRBJ1-5	few	TGTGCCAGCAGTTTAGGGACAGGGGGCGCAAGCAATCAGCCCCAGCATTTT	CASSLGTGGASNQPQHF
TRBV5-4	NA	TRBJ2-1	many	TGTGCCCAGGGGAGGGGCGTGGGGAATGAGCAGTTCTTC	CAQGRGVGNEQFF
TRBV6-6	TRBD1	TRBJ1-6	few	TGTGCCAGCAGTCTGACAGGGGGCCGTTCACCCCTCCACTTT	CASSLTGGRSPLHF
TRBV20-1	TRBD1	TRBJ1-5	few	TGCAGTGCTCACCGGGACAGTGGCCATAGCAATCAGCCCCAGCATTTT	CSAHRDSGHSNQPQHF
TRBV5-4	NA	TRBJ2-2	many	TGTGCCAGCAGCGAACGGGTAGGATTGAACACCGGGGAGCTGTTTTTT	CASSERVGLNTGELFF
TRBV18	TRBD1	TRBJ2-3	medium-sized	TGTGCCAGCTCACCCGGCACAGGGGAAGCAGATACGCAGTATTTT	CASSPGTGEADTQYF
TRBV30	NA	TRBJ1-2	few	TGTGCCTCCTCCCGGAGGGTGGACTATGGCTACACCTTC	CASSRRVDYGYTF
TRBV12-3/TRBV12-4	TRBD1	TRBJ1-5	NA	TGTGCCAGCAGTTCTATGACAGGGTGGCCCCAGCATTTT	CASSSMTGWPQHF
TRBV5-1	NA	TRBJ2-3	NA	TGCGCCAGCAGCTGGGGACGGCCAAGCGGGGATACGCAGTATTTT	CASSWGRPSGDTQYF
TRBV20-1	NA	TRBJ1-6	few	TGCAGTGCTAGAGATTCGCAGGGCGGTTCACCCCTCCACTTT	CSARDSQGGSPLHF
TRBV6-2/TRBV6-3	NA	TRBJ2-2	few	TGTGCCAGCAGTTACGGGGCAGGGGAGACCGGGGAGCTGTTTTTT	CASSYGAGETGELFF
TRBV24-1	NA	TRBJ2-3	few	TGTGCCACCAAGGACAGTGGGTTCACAGATACGCAGTATTTT	CATKDSGFTDTQYF
TRBV19	NA	TRBJ2-6	NA	TGTGCCACCCCTAGGACAGAAGGGGCCAACGTCCTGACTTTC	CATPRTEGANVLTF
TRBV4-3	NA	TRBJ1-4	few	TGCGCCAGCAGCCAAGAGCACGGCTATAATGAAAAACTGTTTTTT	CASSQEHGYNEKLFF
TRBV29-1	NA	TRBJ2-1	few	TGCAGCCCGAGACTCGACGCCCACAATGAGCAGTTCTTC	CSPRLDAHNEQFF
TRBV6-2/TRBV6-3	NA	TRBJ1-1	few	TGTGCCAGCAGTTACATAGGGACTGAAGCTTTCTTT	CASSYIGTEAFF
TRBV10-3	TRBD2	TRBJ2-3	NA	TGTGCCATCAGTGAGTCACTAGCGGTCACAGATACGCAGTATTTT	CAISESLAVTDTQYF
TRBV18	NA	TRBJ2-1	few	TGTGCCAGCTCAACGAAACCCGAGCGTGAGCAGTTCTTC	CASSTKPEREQFF
TRBV11-2	NA	TRBJ2-3	NA	TGTGCCAGCAGCTTATTCCGACAGGCCTTTAGCACAGATACGCAGTATTTT	CASSLFRQAFSTDTQYF
TRBV19	NA	TRBJ2-7	NA	TGTGCCAGTAGGCCGTCCGCGGTTTCCTACGAGCAGTACTTC	CASRPSAVSYEQYF
TRBV5-5	NA	TRBJ1-5	NA	TGTGCCAGCAGCCTTGATACAGGGACGAGCAATCAGCCCCAGCATTTT	CASSLDTGTSNQPQHF
TRBV12-3/TRBV12-4	TRBD2	TRBJ2-1	few	TGTGCCAGCTTCCTTAGCGGGAGCTCCTACAATGAGCAGTTCTTC	CASFLSGSSYNEQFF
TRBV7-3	TRBD1	TRBJ1-1	few	TGTGCCAGCAGCCTTGGGACAGGAATGAACACTGAAGCTTTCTTT	CASSLGTGMNTEAFF
TRBV3-1	NA	TRBJ2-3	NA	TGTGCCAGCAGCCGAGGAGGAGAAGATACGCAGTATTTT	CASSRGGEDTQYF
TRBV6-5	NA	TRBJ2-7	few	TGTGCCAGCAGTTACTCGAGGTCAGCGGGCATCTACGAGCAGTACTTC	CASSYSRSAGIYEQYF
TRBV3-1	TRBD2	TRBJ2-5	NA	TGTGCCAGCAAACTAGCGGGAGAAGAGACCCAGTACTTC	CASKLAGEETQYF
TRBV6-2/TRBV6-3	NA	TRBJ2-7	NA	TGTGCCAGCAGTTACTCCCGTCAGTTACAGTCCTACGAGCAGTACTTC	CASSYSRQLQSYEQYF
TRBV11-3	TRBD1	TRBJ1-1	NA	TGTGCCAGCAGCGAAAGACAGGGGAACACTGAAGCTTTCTTT	CASSERQGNTEAFF
TRBV12-3/TRBV12-4	TRBD1	TRBJ2-7	many	TGTGCCAGCAGTTTAGCGGGGACAGGGACCTTGGGCGAGCAGTACTTC	CASSLAGTGTLGEQYF
TRBV6-1	NA	TRBJ2-2	NA	TGTGCCAGCACCCTGGCCCCGAACACCGGGGAGCTGTTTTTT	CASTLAPNTGELFF
TRBV18	NA	TRBJ2-1	NA	TGTGCCAGCTCACTCAGGGAGGACAATGAGCAGTTCTTC	CASSLREDNEQFF
TRBV7-9	TRBD2	TRBJ2-1	NA	TGTGCCAGCAGCTTGACTAGCGGGAGGGTCTCCTACAATGAGCAGTTCTTC	CASSLTSGRVSYNEQFF
TRBV12-3/TRBV12-4	TRBD2	TRBJ2-1	NA	TGTGCCAGCAGCCCACCCTCCCCCGCGGGAGTTGGCAATGAGCAGTTCTTC	CASSPPSPAGVGNEQFF
TRBV29-1	NA	TRBJ1-1	few	TGCAGCGCCCACGAGGTGGGGGAAGCTTTCTTT	CSAHEVGEAFF
TRBV2	NA	TRBJ2-7	many	TGTGCCAGCACCTCGACTTCCTACGAGCAGTACTTC	CASTSTSYEQYF
TRBV19	NA	TRBJ2-3	few	TGTGCCAGTAGTATAGTATGGGCAGCCCTCACAGATACGCAGTATTTT	CASSIVWAALTDTQYF
TRBV29-1	TRBD1	TRBJ1-1	few	TGCAGCGTTCAGGGACAGCTGAACACTGAAGCTTTCTTT	CSVQGQLNTEAFF
TRBV6-1	NA	TRBJ2-7	NA	TGTGCCAGCAGTGGCCTGGACGGAGGATACGAGCAGTACTTC	CASSGLDGGYEQYF
TRBV5-1	NA	TRBJ2-7	few	TGCGCCAGCAGCTTGGCGGATAGCTCCTACGAGCAGTACTTC	CASSLADSSYEQYF
TRBV30	NA	TRBJ1-6	NA	TGTGCCTGGAGATGGGGGAACGATAATTCACCCCTCCACTTT	CAWRWGNDNSPLHF
TRBV19	NA	TRBJ1-5	NA	TGTGCCAGTAGTATAGTCCCGGGAGGAGGGAGAGCTCAGCCCCAGCATTTT	CASSIVPGGGRAQPQHF
TRBV10-3	NA	TRBJ2-7	few	TGTGCCATCAGTGACTCTCAGGAGGGGGCGGTGGGCGAGCAGTACTTC	CAISDSQEGAVGEQYF
TRBV12-3/TRBV12-4	NA	TRBJ2-7	NA	TGTGCCAGCAGTTTCGCAGGCCCTAAATACGAGCAGTACTTC	CASSFAGPKYEQYF
TRBV27	NA	TRBJ2-7	many	TGTGCCAGCAGTTCCCCGAGGGGCGAGCAGTACTTC	CASSSPRGEQYF
TRBV6-5	NA	TRBJ1-2	NA	TGTGCCAGCAGTTACCGAAGACGGAGAGGCTACACCTTC	CASSYRRRRGYTF